This T cell receptor (beta chain) was captured in a study of CD8+CD57+ T cells in acquired aplastic anemia. Study context: Sorted CD4+ and CD8+ cells yielded roughly 3 ug of DNA on average.

As regards this clonotype: What it binds is unknown.

Template material for TCR beta VDJ and CDR3 profiling consisted of genomic DNA. MiXCR, applied by TCRdb to the reads, yields one record per CDR3 protein. Of hundreds of thousands of distinct CDR3 sequences listed, about 56% were seen once; the top ten hold less than 10%. Germline V gene data show CDR1 as SGHDT and CDR2 as YYEEEE. The CDR3 sequence is 18 residues long. V lost 4 bases, J lost 8 bases, and 25 bases lay in between. General observations from the study: Overlapping CD8+ CDR3 repertoires of patients and controls contained some 27 shared sequences.

This receptor was identified in a human donor with severe aplastic anemia or a healthy control (not recorded which). This sequence joins TRBV5-6 and TRBJ1-6, with D perhaps TRBD1 (5 bases). Sequenced sample: sorted CD4+, CD8+, or CD8+CD57+ T cells (not recorded which) from PBMCs. Here the CDR3 reads CASSGEMRGFHLDSPLHF. CDR3 nucleotides: TGTGCCAGCAGCGGGGAGATGCGGGGCTTCCATTTGGATTCACCCCTCCACTTT.